This T cell receptor beta chain is from a study of molecular identifiers for immune sequencing clone quantification. Findings and caveats of the study: Should identical TCR molecules share a barcode, the sizes of highly expanded clones could be underestimated.

TCRdb recomputed calls from the PCR reads with MiXCR, one row per CDR3 protein. This sample has under 600,000 distinct CDR3 sequences; 25% occur once, and the top ten carry around 0.76%. This clonotype was seen a handful of times. No antigen is known for it. The naive CD8 libraries originated from between roughly 17,000 and 1,100,000 sorted cells and drew on 10%, 30% or 50% RNA. Based on a CD8+CD4-CCR7+CD45RA+ profile, naive CD8 T cells were sorted. The CDR3 totals 15 residues. Germline V lookup: CDR1 LGHNA, CDR2 YSLEER. V shed 3 bases and J 1 base; nucleotides not matched to a gene: 5. The sample was naive CD8+ T cells from blood, with Jurkat cell RNA spiked in. The subset was: FACS-sorted CD8+CD4-CCR7+CD45RA+ naive T cells. The clonotype originates from a human donor in good health. Some libraries in this study had Jurkat cell RNA spiked in. This chain uses TRBV4-3 with TRBJ2-5; 7 positions match TRBD1. Written as DNA, the CDR3 is TGCGCCAGCAGCCACACAGACAGGGCCCAAGAGACCCAGTACTTC. It encodes CASSHTDRAQETQYF.